This TCR beta chain is drawn from a study of CD8 T cells in Susac syndrome. Random hexamers were used to reverse transcribe roughly 0.5 to 1 ug of RNA. Amplification of TCR beta CDR3 by immunoSEQ multiplex PCR spanned 54 Vbeta and 13 Jbeta. TCRdb called the immunoSEQ multiplex PCR reads again in MiXCR, with one record for every CDR3 protein. This table has over 120,000 distinct CDR3 sequences, approximately 95% appearing once. Study-wide results and limits: Clonal expansion did not appear in Susac syndrome CD4+ T cell repertoires.

The count of this clonotype is one. Its specificity is unknown. The ends were cut back, 4 bases at V and 5 bases at J, with 11 bases in the middle. This CDR3 has 13 residues. The V gene's germline CDR1 is LGHDT and CDR2 YNNKEL (reference sequence). The V gene is TRBV3-1, the J gene TRBJ1-2; D is perhaps TRBD1 (6 bases). The sample comprised CD4+ T cells from PBMCs. The TCR sequence derives from a human donor with Susac syndrome. In nucleotides, the CDR3 is TGTGCCAGCAGCCCCGACAGGAAGTATGGCTACACCTTC. Its protein is CASSPDRKYGYTF.